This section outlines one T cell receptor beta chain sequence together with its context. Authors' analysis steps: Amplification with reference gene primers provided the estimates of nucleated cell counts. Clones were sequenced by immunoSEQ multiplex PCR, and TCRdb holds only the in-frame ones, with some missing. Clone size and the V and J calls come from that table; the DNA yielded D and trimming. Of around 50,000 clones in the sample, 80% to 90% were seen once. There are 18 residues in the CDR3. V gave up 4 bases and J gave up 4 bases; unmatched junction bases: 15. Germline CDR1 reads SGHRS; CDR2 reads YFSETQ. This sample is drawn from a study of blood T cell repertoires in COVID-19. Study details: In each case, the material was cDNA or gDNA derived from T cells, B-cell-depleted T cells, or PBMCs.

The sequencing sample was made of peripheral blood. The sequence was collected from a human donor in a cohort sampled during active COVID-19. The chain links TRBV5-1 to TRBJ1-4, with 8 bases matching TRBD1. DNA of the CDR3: TGCGCCAGCAGCGCTGGACAGGGAATTAGTCGAGGTAATGAAAAACTGTTTTTT. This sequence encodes CASSAGQGISRGNEKLFF.